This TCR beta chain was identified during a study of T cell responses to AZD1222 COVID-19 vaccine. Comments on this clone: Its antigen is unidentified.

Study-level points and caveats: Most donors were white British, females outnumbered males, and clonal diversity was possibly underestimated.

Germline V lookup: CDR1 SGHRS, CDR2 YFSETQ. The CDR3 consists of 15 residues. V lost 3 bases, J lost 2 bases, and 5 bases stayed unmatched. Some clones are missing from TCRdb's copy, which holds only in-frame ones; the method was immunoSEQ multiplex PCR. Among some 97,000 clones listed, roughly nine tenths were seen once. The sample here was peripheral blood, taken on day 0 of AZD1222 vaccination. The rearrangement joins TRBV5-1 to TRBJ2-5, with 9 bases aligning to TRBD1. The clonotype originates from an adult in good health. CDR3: CASSSHRGRQETQYF. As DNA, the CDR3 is TGCGCCAGCAGCTCACACAGGGGGCGGCAAGAGACCCAGTACTTC.